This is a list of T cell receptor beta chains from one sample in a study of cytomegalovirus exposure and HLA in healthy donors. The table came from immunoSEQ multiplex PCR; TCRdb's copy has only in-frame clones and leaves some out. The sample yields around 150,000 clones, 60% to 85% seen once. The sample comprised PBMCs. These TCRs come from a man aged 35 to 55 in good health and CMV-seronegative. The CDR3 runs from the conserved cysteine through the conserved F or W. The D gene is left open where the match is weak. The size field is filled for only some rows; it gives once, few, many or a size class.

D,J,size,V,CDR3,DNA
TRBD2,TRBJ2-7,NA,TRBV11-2,CASSFSGGESYEQYF,TGTGCCAGCAGCTTTAGCGGGGGCGAATCCTACGAGCAGTACTTC
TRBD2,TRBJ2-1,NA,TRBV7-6,CASSPRTSGGPPYNEQFF,TGTGCCAGCAGCCCGAGGACTAGCGGGGGGCCCCCCTACAATGAGCAGTTCTTC
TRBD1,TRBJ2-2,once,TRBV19,CASSPRQGSGELFF,TGTGCCAGTAGTCCCAGACAGGGCTCCGGGGAGCTGTTTTTT
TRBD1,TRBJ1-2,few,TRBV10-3,CAISESTTGGYGYTF,TGTGCCATCAGTGAGTCTACGACAGGGGGTTATGGCTACACCTTC
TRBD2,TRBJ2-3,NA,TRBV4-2,CASSQLLAASTDTQYF,TGTGCCAGCAGCCAGTTACTAGCGGCTAGCACAGATACGCAGTATTTT
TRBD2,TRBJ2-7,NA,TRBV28,CASRTLAGGLYEQYF,TGTGCCAGCAGGACCTTAGCGGGAGGGCTCTACGAGCAGTACTTC
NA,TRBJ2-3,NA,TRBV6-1,CASSEEVYGDTQYF,TGTGCCAGCAGTGAAGAGGTCTACGGGGATACGCAGTATTTT
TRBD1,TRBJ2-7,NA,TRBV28,CASSRGEDRGPYEQYF,TGTGCCAGCAGCCGGGGAGAGGACAGGGGCCCCTACGAGCAGTACTTC
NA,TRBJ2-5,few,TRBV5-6,CASSLAAGKAGETQYF,TGTGCCAGCAGCTTGGCAGCCGGGAAGGCGGGCGAGACCCAGTACTTC
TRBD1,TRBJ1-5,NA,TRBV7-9,CASSLWGTDQPQHF,TGTGCCAGCAGCTTATGGGGGACAGATCAGCCCCAGCATTTT
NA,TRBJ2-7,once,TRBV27,CASSFGRFYEQYF,TGTGCCAGCAGTTTCGGCAGGTTCTACGAGCAGTACTTC
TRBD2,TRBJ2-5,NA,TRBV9,CASSPTTSGRPETQYF,TGTGCCAGCAGCCCCACGACTAGCGGGAGGCCAGAGACCCAGTACTTC
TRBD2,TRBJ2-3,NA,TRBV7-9,CASSQVAGGGADTQYF,TGTGCCAGCAGCCAAGTAGCGGGAGGAGGCGCAGATACGCAGTATTTT
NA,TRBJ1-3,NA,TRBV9,CASSVAGSGNTIYF,TGTGCCAGCAGCGTAGCAGGATCGGGAAACACCATATATTTT
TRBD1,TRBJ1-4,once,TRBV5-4,CASRPGQTTNEKLFF,TGTGCCAGCAGGCCGGGACAGACAACTAATGAAAAACTGTTTTTT
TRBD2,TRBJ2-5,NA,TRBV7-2,CASSYLGLAGGGTQETQYF,TGTGCCAGCAGCTACCTAGGACTAGCGGGGGGGGGAACACAAGAGACCCAGTACTTC
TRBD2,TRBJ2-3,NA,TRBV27,CASSLRQLAGATDTQYF,TGTGCCAGCAGTTTAAGACAACTAGCGGGGGCCACAGATACGCAGTATTTT
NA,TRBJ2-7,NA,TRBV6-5,CASSLTGLGYEQYF,TGTGCCAGCAGTCTCACAGGGCTGGGCTACGAGCAGTACTTC
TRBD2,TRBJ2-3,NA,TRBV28,CASATSGLGDTQYF,TGTGCCAGTGCCACTAGCGGGTTGGGAGATACGCAGTATTTT
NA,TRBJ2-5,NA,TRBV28,CASSLAVQWTQYF,TGTGCCAGCAGTTTGGCGGTCCAATGGACCCAGTACTTC
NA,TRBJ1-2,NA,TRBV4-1,CASSQGFGGYTF,TGCGCCAGCAGCCAAGGGTTCGGTGGCTACACCTTC
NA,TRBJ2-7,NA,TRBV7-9,CASSPTGGGSYEQYF,TGTGCCAGCAGCCCAACAGGGGGAGGGTCCTACGAGCAGTACTTC
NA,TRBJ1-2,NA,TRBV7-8,CASSPTRLWDYGYTF,TGTGCCAGCAGTCCGACGAGGCTGTGGGACTATGGCTACACCTTC
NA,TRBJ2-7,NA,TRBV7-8,CASSLGIAGASYEQYF,TGTGCCAGCAGCTTGGGTATTGCGGGGGCTTCCTACGAGCAGTACTTC
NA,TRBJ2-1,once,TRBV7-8,CASSLGTTHEQFF,TGTGCCAGCAGCTTAGGGACTACCCATGAGCAGTTCTTC
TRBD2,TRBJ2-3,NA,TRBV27,CASSLVAGGFADTQYF,TGTGCCAGCAGTTTGGTAGCGGGAGGATTCGCAGATACGCAGTATTTT
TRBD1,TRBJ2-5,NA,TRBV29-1,CSVESDRGGETQYF,TGCAGCGTTGAAAGCGACAGGGGTGGCGAGACCCAGTACTTC
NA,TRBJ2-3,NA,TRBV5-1,CASSYTGGATTTDTQYF,TGCGCCAGCAGCTACACTGGCGGGGCGACCACCACAGATACGCAGTATTTT
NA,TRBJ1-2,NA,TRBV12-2,CASRLPGMDYGYTF,TGTGCAAGTCGCTTACCGGGGATGGACTATGGCTACACCTTC
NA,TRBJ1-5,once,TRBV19,CASSMYGGETNQPQHF,TGTGCCAGTAGTATGTACGGGGGGGAAACTAATCAGCCCCAGCATTTT
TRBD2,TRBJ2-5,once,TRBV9,CASSTGLAGGQETQYF,TGTGCCAGCAGCACCGGACTAGCGGGGGGACAAGAGACCCAGTACTTC
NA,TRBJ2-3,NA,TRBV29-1,CSVEEGGVDTDTQYF,TGCAGCGTTGAGGAGGGGGGGGTGGACACAGATACGCAGTATTTT
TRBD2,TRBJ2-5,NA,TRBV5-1,CASSLVFAGEGETQHF,TGCGCCAGCAGCTTGGTGTTTGCGGGGGAGGGAGAGACCCAGCACTTC
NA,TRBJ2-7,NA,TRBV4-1,CASSQTPSYEQYF,TGCGCCAGCAGCCAAACTCCATCCTACGAGCAATACTTC
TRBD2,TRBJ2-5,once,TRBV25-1,CASSMTSGRETQYF,TGTGCCAGCAGCATGACTAGCGGAAGGGAGACCCAGTACTTC
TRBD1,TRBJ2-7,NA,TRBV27,CASKGQGYEQYF,TGTGCCAGCAAGGGACAGGGATACGAGCAGTACTTC
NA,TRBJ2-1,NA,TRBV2,CASKQDSYNEQFF,TGTGCCAGCAAACAGGACTCCTACAATGAGCAGTTCTTC
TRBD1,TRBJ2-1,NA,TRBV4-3,CASSQSVGGQSYNEQFF,TGCGCCAGCAGCCAGAGTGTAGGGGGACAGTCCTACAATGAGCAGTTCTTC
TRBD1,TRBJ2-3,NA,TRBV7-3,CASSWTGSNTDTQYF,TGTGCCAGCAGCTGGACAGGGTCAAACACAGATACGCAGTATTTT
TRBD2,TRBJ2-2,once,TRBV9,CASSEGLAGVTGELFF,TGTGCCAGCAGCGAGGGACTAGCGGGGGTCACCGGGGAGCTGTTTTTT
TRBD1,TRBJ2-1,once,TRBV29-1,CSAGQNNPSYNEQFF,TGCAGCGCGGGACAGAACAATCCCTCCTACAATGAGCAGTTCTTC
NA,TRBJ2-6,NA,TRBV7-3,CASSLGQHSGANVLTF,TGTGCCAGCAGCCTAGGACAACACTCTGGGGCCAACGTCCTGACTTTC
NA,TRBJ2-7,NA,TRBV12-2,CASRFRDISYEQYF,TGTGCAAGTCGCTTCCGGGACATTTCCTACGAGCAGTACTTC
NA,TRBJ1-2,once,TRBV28,CASSSPASTGRYYGYTF,TGTGCCAGCAGTTCCCCCGCTTCGACAGGTAGATACTATGGCTACACCTTC
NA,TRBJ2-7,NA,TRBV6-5,CASRRGQLSYEQYF,TGTGCCAGCAGGCGGGGACAGCTCTCCTACGAGCAGTACTTC
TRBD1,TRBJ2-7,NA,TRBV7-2,CASSFRDRGGTEQYF,TGTGCCAGCAGCTTCCGGGACAGGGGGGGAACCGAGCAGTACTTC
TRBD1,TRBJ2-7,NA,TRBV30,CAWSGIQGALREQYF,TGTGCCTGGAGTGGCATACAGGGGGCTCTCAGGGAGCAGTACTTC
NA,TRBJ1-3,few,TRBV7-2,CASSSPRGRNTIYF,TGTGCCAGCAGCTCCCCCAGGGGTAGAAACACCATATATTTT
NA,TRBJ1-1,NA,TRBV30,CAWTVKDSGHKF,TGTGCCTGGACCGTCAAGGACAGCGGACACAAATTT
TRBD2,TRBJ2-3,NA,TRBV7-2,CASSLRLAGSTDTQYF,TGTGCCAGCAGCCTGCGACTAGCGGGGAGCACAGATACGCAGTATTTT
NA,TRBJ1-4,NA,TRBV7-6,CASSLREAGEKLFF,TGTGCCAGCAGCTTAAGGGAAGCGGGTGAAAAACTGTTTTTT
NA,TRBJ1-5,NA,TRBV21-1,CASSHIGRAGCGNQPQHF,TGTGCCAGCAGTCACATTGGCAGGGCGGGGTGTGGCAATCAGCCCCAGCATTTT
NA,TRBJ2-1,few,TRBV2,CASPTREKGNEQFF,TGTGCCAGCCCAACACGGGAGAAGGGCAATGAGCAGTTCTTC
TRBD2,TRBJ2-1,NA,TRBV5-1,CASSLGLAAYNEQFF,TGCGCCAGCAGCTTGGGACTAGCGGCTTACAATGAGCAGTTCTTC
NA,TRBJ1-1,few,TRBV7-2,CASSLGGGQNTEAFF,TGTGCCAGCAGCTTAGGGGGGGGCCAGAACACTGAAGCTTTCTTT
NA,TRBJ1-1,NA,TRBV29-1,CSVEDLSGTLNTEAFF,TGCAGCGTTGAAGACCTATCCGGGACTTTGAACACTGAAGCTTTCTTT
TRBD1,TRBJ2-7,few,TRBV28,CASSLFQTGTYEQYF,TGTGCCAGCAGTTTATTCCAGACAGGGACCTACGAGCAGTACTTC